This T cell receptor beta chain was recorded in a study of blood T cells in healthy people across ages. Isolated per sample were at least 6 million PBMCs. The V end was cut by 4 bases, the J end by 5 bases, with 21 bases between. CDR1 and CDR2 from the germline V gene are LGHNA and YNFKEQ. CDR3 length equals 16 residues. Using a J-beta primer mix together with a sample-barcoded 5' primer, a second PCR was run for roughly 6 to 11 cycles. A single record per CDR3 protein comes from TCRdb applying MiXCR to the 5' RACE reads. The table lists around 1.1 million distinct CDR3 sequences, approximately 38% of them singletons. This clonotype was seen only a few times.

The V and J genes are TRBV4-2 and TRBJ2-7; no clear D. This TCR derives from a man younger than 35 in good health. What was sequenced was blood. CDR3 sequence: CASSLEENGERHEQYF. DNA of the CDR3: TGTGCCAGCAGCCTCGAAGAGAACGGCGAACGCCACGAGCAGTACTTC.